This T cell receptor beta chain was observed in a study of blood T cell repertoires in COVID-19. In germline, CDR1 is SGHTA, CDR2 FQGNSA. V was pared by 1 base and J by 3 bases, with 5 bases of the junction left unmatched. The CDR3 length is 17 residues. TCRdb's copy holds only in-frame clones and misses some; the assay was immunoSEQ multiplex PCR. There are fewer than 350,000 clones in the sample; roughly 90% occur only once, and approximately 9.3% lies in the top ten. The clonotype comes from a man aged 25 to 45 with COVID-19, enrolled during active disease. What was sequenced was peripheral blood. This chain connects TRBV7-2 to TRBJ2-1; 11 bases are a match to TRBD2. This CDR3 reads CASSLVPGLADYNEQFF. CDR3 DNA: TGTGCCAGCAGCTTAGTACCGGGACTAGCGGACTACAATGAGCAGTTCTTC. The variable domain in full, completed from reference TRBV7-2 and TRBJ2-1, reads GAGVSQSPSNKVTEKGKDVELRCDPISGHTALYWYRQSLGQGLEFLIYFQGNSAPDKSGLPSDRFSAERTGGSVSTLTIQRTQQEDSAVYLCASSLVPGLADYNEQFFGPGTRLTVL.